The rows below give T cell receptor beta chains drawn from one sample of a study of OX40 agonist ivuxolimab in advanced cancers. The assay was immunoSEQ multiplex PCR, and TCRdb's table has in-frame clones only and misses some. The sample consists of some 21,000 clones, approximately 87% of them appearing once. The source was CD4+ or CD8+ T cells sorted from blood, collected in a trial of the OX40 agonist ivuxolimab. The source of these receptors is an adult with an advanced solid tumor such as melanoma, head and neck, liver or kidney cancer. Both conserved end residues are part of each CDR3. D genes are given only for firm matches. Where a row states a size, it is once, few, many or the class of an expanded clone; other rows omit it.

J gene: TRBJ2-3; D gene: TRBD2; clone size: NA; V gene: TRBV5-1; CDR3 protein: CASSLWGLTDTQYF; CDR3 DNA: TGCGCCAGCAGCTTGTGGGGACTAACAGATACGCAGTATTTT
J gene: TRBJ2-1; D gene: TRBD2; clone size: NA; V gene: TRBV15; CDR3 protein: CATSRDERVGPGRDEQFF; CDR3 DNA: TGTGCCACCAGCAGAGATGAACGAGTCGGTCCAGGGAGGGATGAGCAGTTCTTC
J gene: TRBJ1-1; D gene: NA; clone size: NA; V gene: TRBV7-9; CDR3 protein: CASSWEVTPDTEAFF; CDR3 DNA: TGTGCCAGCAGCTGGGAGGTAACCCCCGACACTGAAGCTTTCTTT
J gene: TRBJ1-5; D gene: TRBD1; clone size: NA; V gene: TRBV19; CDR3 protein: CASSPGQNQPQHF; CDR3 DNA: TGTGCCAGTAGTCCGGGACAGAATCAGCCCCAGCATTTT
J gene: TRBJ2-2; D gene: NA; clone size: NA; V gene: TRBV7-6; CDR3 protein: CASSWGSNTGELFF; CDR3 DNA: TGTGCCAGCAGCTGGGGCAGCAACACCGGGGAGCTGTTTTTT
J gene: TRBJ2-7; D gene: NA; clone size: NA; V gene: TRBV15; CDR3 protein: CATSSDWELYEQYF; CDR3 DNA: TGTGCCACCAGCAGTGACTGGGAACTATACGAGCAGTACTTC
J gene: TRBJ1-5; D gene: TRBD1; clone size: NA; V gene: TRBV19; CDR3 protein: CSTGEDQPQHF; CDR3 DNA: TGTAGCACAGGGGAGGACCAGCCCCAGCATTTT
J gene: TRBJ2-1; D gene: TRBD2; clone size: NA; V gene: TRBV6-6; CDR3 protein: CASSRTGGGPYNEQFF; CDR3 DNA: TGTGCCAGCAGCCGTACCGGGGGGGGCCCTTACAATGAGCAGTTCTTC
J gene: TRBJ1-4; D gene: NA; clone size: once; V gene: TRBV11-2; CDR3 protein: CASSLGRGGTNEKLFF; CDR3 DNA: TGTGCCAGCAGCTTAGGCAGGGGAGGCACTAATGAAAAACTGTTTTTT
J gene: TRBJ2-3; D gene: TRBD2; clone size: NA; V gene: TRBV6-4; CDR3 protein: CASSDEAGGRTDTQYF; CDR3 DNA: TGTGCCAGCAGTGACGAGGCGGGGGGGCGGACAGATACGCAGTATTTT
J gene: TRBJ2-7; D gene: NA; clone size: once; V gene: TRBV4-3; CDR3 protein: CASSQDWERSQVLYEQYF; CDR3 DNA: TGCGCCAGCAGCCAAGATTGGGAGAGGTCGCAGGTGCTCTACGAGCAGTACTTC
J gene: TRBJ2-7; D gene: NA; clone size: NA; V gene: TRBV6-4; CDR3 protein: CASSDLVGHPEQYF; CDR3 DNA: TGTGCCAGCAGTGACCTAGTGGGGCACCCAGAGCAGTACTTC
J gene: TRBJ2-3; D gene: NA; clone size: NA; V gene: TRBV5-6; CDR3 protein: CASSPAGDTQYF; CDR3 DNA: TGTGCCAGCAGCCCGGCGGGAGATACGCAGTATTTT
J gene: TRBJ1-1; D gene: TRBD1; clone size: few; V gene: TRBV10-3; CDR3 protein: CAIRWTGNTEAFF; CDR3 DNA: TGTGCCATCAGATGGACAGGGAACACTGAAGCTTTCTTT
J gene: TRBJ2-7; D gene: NA; clone size: once; V gene: TRBV6-5; CDR3 protein: CASSYLSAYEQYF; CDR3 DNA: TGTGCCAGCAGTTACTTGTCGGCCTACGAGCAGTACTTC
J gene: TRBJ2-5; D gene: NA; clone size: NA; V gene: TRBV7-9; CDR3 protein: CASSLDASQETQYF; CDR3 DNA: TGTGCCAGCAGCTTAGACGCTTCTCAAGAGACCCAGTACTTC
J gene: TRBJ2-4; D gene: NA; clone size: NA; V gene: TRBV7-9; CDR3 protein: CASSPVTLVAKNIQYF; CDR3 DNA: TGTGCCAGCAGCCCTGTCACACTCGTAGCCAAAAACATTCAGTACTTC
J gene: TRBJ2-7; D gene: NA; clone size: NA; V gene: TRBV4-2; CDR3 protein: CASSQEGEQYF; CDR3 DNA: TGTGCCAGCAGCCAAGAGGGCGAGCAGTACTTC
J gene: TRBJ1-6; D gene: NA; clone size: few; V gene: TRBV6-6; CDR3 protein: CASSTEGNSPLHF; CDR3 DNA: TGTGCCAGCAGTACCGAGGGGAATTCACCCCTCCACTTT
J gene: TRBJ2-1; D gene: TRBD2; clone size: NA; V gene: TRBV27; CDR3 protein: CASSDGLGGYNEQFF; CDR3 DNA: TGTGCCAGCAGTGACGGACTAGGCGGCTACAATGAGCAGTTCTTC
J gene: TRBJ1-5; D gene: TRBD1; clone size: NA; V gene: TRBV9; CDR3 protein: CASSPTGNFQPQHF; CDR3 DNA: TGTGCCAGCAGCCCGACAGGGAATTTTCAGCCCCAGCATTTT
J gene: TRBJ1-1; D gene: NA; clone size: NA; V gene: TRBV5-6; CDR3 protein: CASSRDRDNMNTEAFF; CDR3 DNA: TGTGCCAGCAGCCGCGACCGGGACAACATGAACACTGAAGCTTTCTTT
J gene: TRBJ1-2; D gene: TRBD1; clone size: NA; V gene: TRBV9; CDR3 protein: CASSVNDRADYGYTF; CDR3 DNA: TGTGCCAGCAGCGTTAACGACAGGGCCGACTATGGCTACACCTTC
J gene: TRBJ2-1; D gene: NA; clone size: NA; V gene: TRBV5-4; CDR3 protein: CASSLGNEQFF; CDR3 DNA: TGTGCCAGCAGCTTGGGGAATGAGCAGTTCTTC
J gene: TRBJ2-7; D gene: NA; clone size: NA; V gene: TRBV6-5; CDR3 protein: CASSSGTDYEQYF; CDR3 DNA: TGTGCCAGCAGCTCCGGGACTGACTACGAGCAGTACTTC
J gene: TRBJ1-2; D gene: NA; clone size: NA; V gene: TRBV19; CDR3 protein: CASSPRLNYGYTF; CDR3 DNA: TGTGCCAGTAGCCCCAGACTTAACTATGGCTACACCTTC
J gene: TRBJ1-2; D gene: NA; clone size: NA; V gene: TRBV10-3; CDR3 protein: CAIPGSAAGGANYGYTF; CDR3 DNA: TGTGCCATCCCCGGTTCAGCGGCGGGAGGGGCTAACTATGGCTACACCTTC
J gene: TRBJ2-5; D gene: NA; clone size: NA; V gene: TRBV12-5; CDR3 protein: CASGPGTQETQYF; CDR3 DNA: TGTGCTAGTGGTCCCGGGACCCAAGAGACCCAGTACTTC
J gene: TRBJ2-5; D gene: NA; clone size: NA; V gene: TRBV5-6; CDR3 protein: CASSFSRGHTQYF; CDR3 DNA: TGTGCCAGCAGCTTCTCCAGGGGTCACACCCAGTACTTC
J gene: TRBJ1-5; D gene: NA; clone size: NA; V gene: TRBV6-1; CDR3 protein: CASSEKRYSNQPQHF; CDR3 DNA: TGTGCCAGCAGTGAAAAACGGTATAGCAATCAGCCCCAGCATTTT
J gene: TRBJ2-1; D gene: NA; clone size: NA; V gene: TRBV6-4; CDR3 protein: CASTPGDSSYNEQFF; CDR3 DNA: TGTGCCAGCACCCCGGGGGACTCCTCCTACAATGAGCAGTTCTTC
J gene: TRBJ1-4; D gene: NA; clone size: NA; V gene: TRBV5-8; CDR3 protein: CASSGGRGEKLFF; CDR3 DNA: TGTGCCAGCAGTGGAGGGCGCGGTGAAAAACTGTTTTTT
J gene: TRBJ1-4; D gene: NA; clone size: once; V gene: TRBV10-1; CDR3 protein: CASLPGGFGEKLFF; CDR3 DNA: TGCGCCAGCCTACCTGGGGGCTTTGGGGAAAAACTGTTTTTT
J gene: TRBJ2-7; D gene: NA; clone size: NA; V gene: TRBV9; CDR3 protein: CASSQGSEQYF; CDR3 DNA: TGTGCCAGCTCCCAGGGGTCGGAACAGTACTTC
J gene: TRBJ2-3; D gene: NA; clone size: once; V gene: TRBV6-6; CDR3 protein: CASSYLGSLDTQYF; CDR3 DNA: TGTGCCAGCAGTTACCTCGGGTCTTTAGATACGCAGTATTTT
J gene: TRBJ1-4; D gene: TRBD1; clone size: medium-sized; V gene: TRBV13; CDR3 protein: CASSLGNRGSNEKLFF; CDR3 DNA: TGTGCCAGCAGCTTAGGCAACAGGGGTTCTAATGAAAAACTGTTTTTT
J gene: TRBJ1-4; D gene: NA; clone size: NA; V gene: TRBV7-9; CDR3 protein: CASSLGDRNEKLFF; CDR3 DNA: TGTGCCAGCAGCCTTGGGGACCGCAATGAAAAACTGTTTTTT
J gene: TRBJ1-1; D gene: NA; clone size: NA; V gene: TRBV9; CDR3 protein: CASSVGAGDTEAFF; CDR3 DNA: TGTGCCAGCAGCGTAGGAGCCGGTGACACTGAAGCTTTCTTT
J gene: TRBJ1-2; D gene: NA; clone size: NA; V gene: TRBV5-8; CDR3 protein: CATLLSGGSGYTF; CDR3 DNA: TGTGCCACCTTGCTGTCTGGGGGGAGTGGCTACACCTTC